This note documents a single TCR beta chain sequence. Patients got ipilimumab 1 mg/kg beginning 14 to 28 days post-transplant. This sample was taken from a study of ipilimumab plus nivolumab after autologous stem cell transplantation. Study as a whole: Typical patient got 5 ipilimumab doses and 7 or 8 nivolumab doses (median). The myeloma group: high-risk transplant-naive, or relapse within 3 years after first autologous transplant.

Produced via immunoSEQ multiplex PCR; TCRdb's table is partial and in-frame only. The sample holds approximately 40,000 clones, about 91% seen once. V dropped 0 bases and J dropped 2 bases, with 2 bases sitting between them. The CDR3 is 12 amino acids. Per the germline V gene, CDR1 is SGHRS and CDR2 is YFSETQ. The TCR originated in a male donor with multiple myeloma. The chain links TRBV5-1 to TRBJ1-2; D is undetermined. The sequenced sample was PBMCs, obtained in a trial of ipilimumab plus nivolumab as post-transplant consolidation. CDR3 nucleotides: TGCGCCAGCAGCTTGGACAACTATGGCTACACCTTC. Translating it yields CASSLDNYGYTF.